This T cell receptor (beta chain) was captured by sequencing in a study of a mutant IDH1 vaccine in newly diagnosed glioma. Described time point: baseline, week 1 (first vaccination visit). Described treatment: pre-vaccination baseline after standard-of-care therapy. Trimming cost V 3 bases and J 0 bases, with 6 bases left between them. The length of the CDR3 is 14 residues. Germline V gene lookup returns CDR1 SGHDN and CDR2 FVKESK. Repertoires were generated with immunoSEQ multiplex PCR, while TCRdb's copy carries only in-frame clones and drops some. The data show 40,000 or so clones, with around 80% seen just once and less than 9.5% held by the top ten.

The J gene is TRBJ2-4, the V gene TRBV14; no clear D gene. The source is a man between 40 and 49 years old with glioma. Some clones in this sample may be carry-over from other donors' samples. Sequences were derived from PBMCs, sampled from a glioma patient treated with radiotherapy, temozolomide or both. The CDR3: CASSQGIAKNIQYF. The CDR3 nucleotides read TGTGCCAGCAGCCAGGGGATAGCCAAAAACATTCAGTACTTC.